A single sample gave rise to the 3 T cell receptor beta chains below, sequenced in a study of cytomegalovirus exposure and HLA in healthy donors (dated by TCRdb to about 2017). Receptors were amplified or captured by the immunoSEQ multiplex PCR assay. A mixture of 60 forward primers for TCR Vbeta segments and 13 reverse primers for TCR Jbeta segments was used in the multiplex PCR. TCRdb took this table from immuneACCESS and kept in-frame rearrangements with V and J called. Such tables lack part of the clones; where checked against another copy, unresolved V genes explain under half of the gap, and the rest is unexplained. In this sample the table shows around 97,000 clones, 66% of which occur a single time. Roughly 3% of the sample is taken by the ten largest. Input material: PBMCs. The receptors shown here come from a woman aged 45-65 years in good health and CMV-seronegative.

This clone was seen a single time. The chain combines TRBV5-4 with TRBJ2-7; 9 bases map to TRBD2. The CDR3 contains 18 residues. Germline CDR1 reads SGHNT; CDR2 reads YYREEE (reference sequence). Losses at the gene ends were 4 bases for V and 4 bases for J; bases not matched to a gene: 18. CDR3 region: CASSTSEGTRAGGYEQYF. In DNA, the CDR3 is TGTGCCAGCAGCACATCGGAGGGGACTCGGGCGGGGGGGTACGAGCAGTACTTC.

The V and J genes are TRBV28 and TRBJ1-6; D remains unclear. The CDR3 runs to 14 residues. In germline, CDR1 is MDHEN, CDR2 SYDVKM. With 2 bases removed from V and 8 bases from J, the gap between germline ends came to 10 bases. This chain's CDR3 is CASSLDNRDSPLHF. The CDR3 bases are TGTGCCAGCAGTTTAGATAACAGAGATTCACCCCTCCACTTT.

This clone was observed once. V is TRBV19 and J is TRBJ2-7; D call uncertain. This CDR3 has 11 amino acids. V was trimmed by 3 bases and J by 6 bases, leaving 6 bases between them. Per germline, CDR1 LNHDA and CDR2 SQIVND (reference sequence). The CDR3 DNA follows: TGTGCCAGTAGTATTTACGGCGAGCAGTACTTC. Its protein product is CASSIYGEQYF. The whole variable domain, filled in from reference TRBV19 and TRBJ2-7, reads DGGITQSPKYLFRKEGQNVTLSCEQNLNHDAMYWYRQDPGQGLRLIYYSQIVNDFQKGDIAEGYSVSREKKESFPLTVTSAQKNPTAFYLCASSIYGEQYFGPGTRLTVT.